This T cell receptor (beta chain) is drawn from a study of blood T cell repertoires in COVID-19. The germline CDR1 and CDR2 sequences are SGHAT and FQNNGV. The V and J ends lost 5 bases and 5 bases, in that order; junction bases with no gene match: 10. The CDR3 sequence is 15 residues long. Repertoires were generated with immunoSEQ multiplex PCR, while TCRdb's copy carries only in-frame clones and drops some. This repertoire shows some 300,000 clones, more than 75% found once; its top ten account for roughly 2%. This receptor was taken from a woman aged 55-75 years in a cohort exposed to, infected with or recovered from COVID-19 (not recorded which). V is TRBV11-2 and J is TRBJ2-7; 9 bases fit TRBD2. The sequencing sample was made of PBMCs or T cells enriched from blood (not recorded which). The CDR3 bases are TGTGCCAGCAGCGCTGGCGGGAGGGCTCTTCACGAGCAGTACTTC. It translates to CASSAGGRALHEQYF. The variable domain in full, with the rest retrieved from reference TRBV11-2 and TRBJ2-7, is EAGVAQSPRYKIIEKRQSVAFWCNPISGHATLYWYQQILGQGPKLLIQFQNNGVVDDSQLPKDRFSAERLKGVDSTLKIQPAKLEDSAVYLCASSAGGRALHEQYFGPGTRLTVT.